This T cell receptor beta chain was sequenced for a study of CD8 T cells in ankylosing spondylitis. Germline CDR1 reads KGHSH; CDR2 reads LQKENI. The CDR3 extends over 17 amino acids. V shed 0 bases and J 1 base; nucleotides not matched to a gene: 1. Overall study findings and caveats: A motif of 7 or 8 highly homologous TCR beta variants was seen as apparently characteristic of ankylosing spondylitis blood.

Each TCR beta library was made by quantitative 5'-RACE that incorporated molecular barcodes. TCRdb reprocessed the 5' RACE reads with MiXCR, giving one entry per CDR3 protein. The sample yields roughly 700,000 distinct CDR3 sequences, roughly 19% seen once. This clonotype showed up just once. The antigen is undetermined. The specimen was blood, either unsorted or a sorted T cell fraction (not recorded which). The V call is TRBV18, the J call TRBJ2-7; 15 bases align to TRBD2. This clonotype was sampled from a male donor with ankylosing spondylitis. This CDR3 reads CASSPPGLAGGSYEQYF. The CDR3 region has the DNA TGTGCCAGCTCACCACCGGGACTAGCGGGAGGATCCTACGAGCAGTACTTC.